This T cell receptor beta chain is drawn from a study of shared clonotypes between healthy human individuals. Study-level information: Samples came from two female and a few male donors aged 18 to 49. Study findings and constraints: Clonotypes shared by all four sorted-subset donors had higher generation probabilities than non-shared clonotypes.

In the case of this clone: Its antigen is unidentified.

V was clipped by 4 bases and J by 5 bases, with 18 bases between them. The CDR3 consists of 15 residues. CDR1 SGHRS and CDR2 YFSETQ come from the germline V gene. In the source study's methods: Junction-only sequences produced by ImmunoSEQ had no quality scores, so filtering differed. The method was immunoSEQ multiplex PCR; TCRdb's version includes in-frame clones alone and lacks a portion of them. Clone size and the V and J calls come from that table; the DNA yielded D and trimming. The repertoire has about 2.5 million clones, roughly 92% of them found once; the top ten carry about 0.36%. The sample was naive CD4+ T cells from PBMCs. This sample's subset: CD45RA+ positively selected. The clonotype was recovered from a man younger than 35 in good health. Some clones in this sample may be carry-over from other donors' samples. The chain employs TRBV5-1 and TRBJ1-1; a possible D gene is TRBD1 (5 bases). The CDR3 coding sequence is TGCGCCAGCAGCGTACCCGGCGGTGGGGGGACTGAAGCTTTCTTT. It translates to CASSVPGGGGTEAFF.